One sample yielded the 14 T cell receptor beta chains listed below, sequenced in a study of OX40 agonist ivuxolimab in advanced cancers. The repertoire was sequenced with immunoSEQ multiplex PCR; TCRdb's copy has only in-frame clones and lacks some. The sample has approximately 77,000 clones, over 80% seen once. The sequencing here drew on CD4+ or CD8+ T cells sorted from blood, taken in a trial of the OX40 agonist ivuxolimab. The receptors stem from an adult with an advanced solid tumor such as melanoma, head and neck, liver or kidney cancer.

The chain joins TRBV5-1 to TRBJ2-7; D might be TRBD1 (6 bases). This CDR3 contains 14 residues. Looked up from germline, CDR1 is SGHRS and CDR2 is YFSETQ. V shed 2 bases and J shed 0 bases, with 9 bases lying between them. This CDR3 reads CASSFGTSSYEQYF. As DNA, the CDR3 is TGCGCCAGCAGCTTCGGGACAAGCTCCTACGAGCAGTACTTC.

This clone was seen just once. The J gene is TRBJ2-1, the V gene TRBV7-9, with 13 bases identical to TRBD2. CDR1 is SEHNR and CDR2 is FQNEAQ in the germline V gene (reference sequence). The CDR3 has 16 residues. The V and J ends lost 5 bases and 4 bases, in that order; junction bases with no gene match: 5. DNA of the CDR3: TGTGCCAGCAGCCCAGGGACTAGCGGGGTGTACAATGAGCAGTTCTTC. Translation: CASSPGTSGVYNEQFF.

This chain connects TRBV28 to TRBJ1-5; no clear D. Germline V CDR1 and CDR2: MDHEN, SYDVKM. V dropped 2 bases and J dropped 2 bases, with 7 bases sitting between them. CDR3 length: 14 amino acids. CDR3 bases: TGTGCCAGCAGTTTACTAAGGGGCAATCAGCCCCAGCATTTT. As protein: CASSLLRGNQPQHF.

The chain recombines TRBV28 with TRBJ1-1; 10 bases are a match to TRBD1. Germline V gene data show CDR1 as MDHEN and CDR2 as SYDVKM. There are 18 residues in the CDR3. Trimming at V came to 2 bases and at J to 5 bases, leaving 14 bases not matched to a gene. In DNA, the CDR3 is TGTGCCAGCAGTTTACGTGTGACAGGGGGCGAAGGGAGGACTGAAGCTTTCTTT. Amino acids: CASSLRVTGGEGRTEAFF.

CDR3 sequence: CASSPGQGVHSPLHF. CDR3 DNA sequence: TGCGCCAGCAGCCCGGGACAGGGGGTTCACTCACCCCTCCACTTT. This chain joins TRBV5-1 and TRBJ1-6; TRBD1 agrees at 11 bases. The junction had 7 bases not matched to a gene; V was cut back by 4 bases and J by 10 bases. The CDR3 totals 15 residues. The germline V gene has CDR1 SGHRS and CDR2 YFSETQ.

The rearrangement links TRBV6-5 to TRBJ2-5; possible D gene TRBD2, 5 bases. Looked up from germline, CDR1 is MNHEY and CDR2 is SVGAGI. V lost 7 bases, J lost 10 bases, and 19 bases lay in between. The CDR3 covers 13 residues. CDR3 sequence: CASMSGAHRDQYF. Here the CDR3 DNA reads TGTGCCAGCATGTCTGGAGCTCACCGGGACCAGTACTTC.

The CDR3 sequence is CASSAGVGETQYF. In DNA form, the CDR3 reads TGCGCCAGCAGCGCGGGAGTCGGAGAGACCCAGTACTTC. This chain connects TRBV5-1 to TRBJ2-5, with 7 bases lining up with TRBD2. V lost 4 bases and J lost 4; bases outside the gene matches: 4. Germline loops: CDR1 SGHRS, CDR2 YFSETQ. The CDR3 sequence is 13 residues long.

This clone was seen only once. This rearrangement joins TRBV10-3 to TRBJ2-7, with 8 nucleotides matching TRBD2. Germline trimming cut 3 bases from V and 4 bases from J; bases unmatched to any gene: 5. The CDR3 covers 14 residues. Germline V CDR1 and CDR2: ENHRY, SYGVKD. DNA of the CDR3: TGTGCCATCAGTGACGGAGCGGGAGAGTACGAGCAGTACTTC. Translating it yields CAISDGAGEYEQYF.

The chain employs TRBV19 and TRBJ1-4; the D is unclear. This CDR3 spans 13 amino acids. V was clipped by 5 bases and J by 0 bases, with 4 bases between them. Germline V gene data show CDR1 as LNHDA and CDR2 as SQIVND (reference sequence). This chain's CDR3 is CASSAATNEKLFF. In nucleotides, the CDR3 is TGTGCCAGTAGTGCCGCAACTAATGAAAAACTGTTTTTT.

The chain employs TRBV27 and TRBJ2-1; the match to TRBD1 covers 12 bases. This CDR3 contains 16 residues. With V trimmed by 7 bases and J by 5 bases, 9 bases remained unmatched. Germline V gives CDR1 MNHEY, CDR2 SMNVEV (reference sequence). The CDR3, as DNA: TGTGCCAGCACCTCCGGGACAGGGGGCTTGGACAATGAGCAGTTCTTC. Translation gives CASTSGTGGLDNEQFF.

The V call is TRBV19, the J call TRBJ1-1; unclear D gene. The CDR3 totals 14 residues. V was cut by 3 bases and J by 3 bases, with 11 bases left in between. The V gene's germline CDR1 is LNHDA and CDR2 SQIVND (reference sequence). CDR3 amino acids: CASSILGGYTEAFF. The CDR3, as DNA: TGTGCCAGTAGTATTCTAGGTGGGTACACTGAAGCTTTCTTT.

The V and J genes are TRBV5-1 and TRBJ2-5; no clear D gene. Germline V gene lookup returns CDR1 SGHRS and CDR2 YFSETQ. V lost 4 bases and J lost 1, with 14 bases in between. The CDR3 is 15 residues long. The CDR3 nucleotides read TGCGCCAGCAGCCCCTCTTCGGTGATCCAAGAGACCCAGTACTTC. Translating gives CASSPSSVIQETQYF.

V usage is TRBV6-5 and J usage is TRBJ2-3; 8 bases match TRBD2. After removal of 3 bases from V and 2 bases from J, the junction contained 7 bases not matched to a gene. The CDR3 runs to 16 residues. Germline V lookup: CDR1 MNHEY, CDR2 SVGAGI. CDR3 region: CASSYGRGVYTDTQYF. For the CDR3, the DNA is TGTGCCAGCAGTTATGGGCGGGGGGTTTACACAGATACGCAGTATTTT.

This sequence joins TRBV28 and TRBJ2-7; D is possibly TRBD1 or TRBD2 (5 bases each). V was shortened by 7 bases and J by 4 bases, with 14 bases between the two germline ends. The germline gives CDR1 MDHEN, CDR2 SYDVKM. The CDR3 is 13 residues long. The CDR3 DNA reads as TGTGCCAGCACCACCGGGGCTATTTACGAGCAGTACTTC. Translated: CASTTGAIYEQYF. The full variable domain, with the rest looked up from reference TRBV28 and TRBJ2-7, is DVKVTQSSRYLVKRTGEKVFLECVQDMDHENMFWYRQDPGLGLRLIYFSYDVKMKEKGDIPEGYSVSREKKERFSLILESASTNQTSMYLCASTTGAIYEQYFGPGTRLTVT.